This T cell receptor beta chain derives from a study of CD8+CD57+ T cells in acquired aplastic anemia. Study-wide background: Sorted CD4+ and CD8+ cells yielded about 2.9 ug of DNA on average. Average CD4+ read depth in healthy donors was around 10 million reads.

Genomic DNA was employed as the template in profiling TCR beta VDJ and CDR3. TCRdb re-called the reads with MiXCR, one entry per CDR3 protein. This table has around 170,000 distinct CDR3 sequences, 55% to 80% appearing once. This CDR3 contains 14 residues. V dropped 6 bases and J dropped 5 bases, with 16 bases sitting between them. Remarks on this clonotype: Its specificity is not known.

General study results and limits: Patients had around 30 CD8+ CDR3 sequences in common with controls (the shared set).

The sequenced sample consisted of sorted CD4+, CD8+, or CD8+CD57+ T cells (not recorded which) from PBMCs. V is TRBV12-3 or TRBV12-4 and J is TRBJ1-2; D is unresolved. This clonotype was obtained from a human donor in good health. CDR3 coding DNA: TGTGCCAGCAGGCAGCCCGGTCCCGGTTATGGCTACACCTTC. As protein: CASRQPGPGYGYTF.